Below are 13 T cell receptor beta chains sequenced from a single sample in a study of early stage breast cancer tumors. Assay used: immunoSEQ multiplex PCR; TCRdb lists only in-frame clones, some missing. The sample records nearly 70,000 clones, more than 70% being singletons. Sequencing input: blood. The receptors were sampled from a person aged 40 to 49 with breast cancer.

This clone showed up just once. The rearrangement links TRBV5-1 to TRBJ1-6; D not certain. V dropped 4 bases and J dropped 7 bases, with 15 bases sitting between them. The CDR3 consists of 15 residues. Germline V lookup: CDR1 SGHRS, CDR2 YFSETQ. The CDR3 loop is CASSPGGQPNSPLHF. The CDR3 DNA reads as TGCGCCAGCAGCCCCGGTGGGCAGCCAAATTCACCCCTCCACTTT.

The chain joins TRBV30 to TRBJ1-5; D might be TRBD1 (5 bases). The CDR3 runs 12 residues. The germline V gene encodes CDR1 GTSNPN and CDR2 SVGIG (reference sequence). V lost 1 base and J 7 bases, leaving 8 bases between the germline ends. The DNA for the CDR3 is TGTGCCTGGAGTGGGGGGAGGCAGCCCCAGCATTTT. Amino acid sequence: CAWSGGRQPQHF.

The J gene is TRBJ1-5, the V gene TRBV4-1, with TRBD1 matching over 10 bases. Per germline, CDR1 MGHRA and CDR2 YSYEKL. The CDR3 runs 15 residues. Germline trimming cut 4 bases from V and 1 base from J; bases unmatched to any gene: 1. CDR3 sequence (DNA): TGCGCCAGCAGCCGGGGACAGGGGAGCAATCAGCCCCAGCATTTT. Its translation is CASSRGQGSNQPQHF.

This clone showed up just once. The chain has TRBV18 and TRBJ2-1; 7 bases align to TRBD1. CDR1 KGHSH and CDR2 LQKENI come from the germline V gene. This CDR3 spans 16 amino acids. Trimming at V came to 0 bases and at J to 3 bases, leaving 5 bases not matched to a gene. DNA for the CDR3: TGTGCCAGCTCACCACCGGGACAGAAATACTACAATGAGCAGTTCTTC. Its protein product is CASSPPGQKYYNEQFF.

The chain uses TRBV29-1 and TRBJ2-2; a possible D gene is TRBD1 (5 bases). Germline lookup yields CDR1 SQVTM and CDR2 ANQGSEA. Trimming pared 3 bases from V and 6 bases from J, leaving 14 bases between. CDR3 length equals 14 residues. CDR3: CSVDGAGKSGELFF. CDR3 DNA: TGCAGCGTTGATGGGGCAGGGAAGTCCGGGGAGCTGTTTTTT.

V usage is TRBV6-6 and J usage is TRBJ2-7, with D possibly being TRBD2 (6 bases). Germline CDR1 MNHNY, CDR2 SVGAGI (reference sequence). There are 15 residues in the CDR3. V was cut by 2 bases and J by 1 base, with 12 bases left in between. The CDR3 here is CASSYRDWGSYEQYF. The CDR3 DNA follows: TGTGCCAGCAGTTACAGGGACTGGGGTTCCTACGAGCAGTACTTC.

The rearrangement links TRBV6-5 to TRBJ1-2, with D maybe TRBD1 (6 bases). The CDR3 is 15 residues long. Trimming took 7 bases from V and 4 from J, leaving 19 bases between them. In germline, CDR1 is MNHEY, CDR2 SVGAGI. CDR3 sequence: CASTPQEGGSYGYTF. The CDR3 DNA follows: TGTGCCAGCACTCCCCAAGAGGGGGGCAGCTATGGCTACACCTTC.

The chain has TRBV5-4 and TRBJ2-2; no clear D. The CDR3 consists of 14 residues. V was pared by 2 bases and J by 8 bases, with 13 bases between. In germline, CDR1 is SGHNT, CDR2 YYREEE (reference sequence). The CDR3 sequence is CASSFSLIPGELFF. The DNA for the CDR3 is TGTGCCAGCAGCTTTTCCCTTATACCGGGGGAGCTGTTTTTT.

The V gene is TRBV2, the J gene TRBJ2-7; tentative D call: TRBD2 (5 bases). Germline V lookup: CDR1 SNHLY, CDR2 FYNNEI. The CDR3 totals 11 residues. The germline V and J ends were trimmed by 9 bases and 6 bases, with 12 bases remaining between them. DNA of the CDR3: TGTGCCAGTCAGGTCGCGGGCGAGCAGTACTTC. Its protein product is CASQVAGEQYF.

The chain carries TRBV29-1 and TRBJ2-3; 11 bases map to TRBD1. CDR3 length equals 16 residues. The V gene end was trimmed by 8 bases and the J gene end by 0 bases; junction bases not matched to a gene: 10. The germline CDR1 and CDR2 sequences are SQVTM and ANQGSEA. CDR3 in amino acids: CSSTGTGGGSTDTQYF. DNA for the CDR3: TGCAGCTCAACCGGGACAGGGGGGGGAAGCACAGATACGCAGTATTTT.

The rearrangement uses TRBV6-6 and TRBJ2-7; D may be TRBD1 (6 bases). V shed 6 bases and J shed 3 bases, with 12 bases lying between them. This CDR3 contains 13 residues. Germline lookup yields CDR1 MNHNY and CDR2 SVGAGI (reference sequence). CDR3 nucleotide sequence: TGTGCCAGCAGCGGCACAGGGAACTACGAGCAGTACTTC. It codes for CASSGTGNYEQYF.

The chain combines TRBV28 with TRBJ2-1; D may be TRBD2 (5 bases). This CDR3 has 11 residues. With 7 bases removed from V and 15 bases from J, the gap between germline ends came to 16 bases. Per the germline V gene, CDR1 is MDHEN and CDR2 is SYDVKM. CDR3 sequence: CASTSRRVPFF. Here the CDR3 DNA reads TGTGCCAGCACCTCAAGGCGGGTCCCGTTCTTC.

This clone was seen a single time. The chain has TRBV10-3 and TRBJ2-1, with D possibly called TRBD1 or TRBD2 (5 bases each). CDR3 size: 16 residues. Germline-derived CDR1 and CDR2 are ENHRY and SYGVKD. Between the trimmed V and J ends, which lost 5 bases and 5 bases, there was a span of 19 bases. As DNA, the CDR3 is TGTGCCATCAGTCCAACGACAGCAACGCGGGACAATGAGCAGTTCTTC. Amino acid sequence: CAISPTTATRDNEQFF.